One sample yielded the 11 T cell receptor beta chains listed below, sequenced in a study of cytomegalovirus exposure and HLA in healthy donors. Here immunoSEQ multiplex PCR was the method, and the copy in TCRdb shows in-frame clones only, minus some. The sample consists of around 220,000 clones, around 80% of them appearing once. Material for sequencing was PBMCs. The origin of the receptors is a woman aged 25-40 years in good health and CMV-seropositive.

The chain links TRBV9 to TRBJ1-1; 7 bases are shared with TRBD1. The germline CDR1 and CDR2 sequences are SGDLS and YYNGEE. The CDR3 is 14 residues long. Unmatched junction bases numbered 4, after V lost 4 bases and J lost 1 base. CDR3 nucleotide sequence: TGTGCCAGCAGCCTCTCAGGGGGGAACACTGAAGCTTTCTTT. Protein sequence: CASSLSGGNTEAFF. The complete variable domain, with remaining parts taken from reference TRBV9 and TRBJ1-1, reads DSGVTQTPKHLITATGQRVTLRCSPRSGDLSVYWYQQSLDQGLQFLIQYYNGEERAKGNILERFSAQQFPDLHSELNLSSLELGDSALYFCASSLSGGNTEAFFGQGTRLTVV.

In regard to this clone: A read error may account for a junction end that differs from germline. The gene calls are TRBV7-7 and TRBJ2-7; 9 nucleotides match TRBD2. The V gene's germline CDR1 is SSHAT and CDR2 FNYEAQ (reference sequence). CDR3 length: 16 residues. CDR3 in amino acids: CASSPLPGLALYEQYF. The CDR3 bases are TGTGCTAGCAGCCCACTACCGGGACTAGCACTTTACGAGCAGTACTTC.

The chain joins TRBV4-2 to TRBJ2-5; 8 positions agree with TRBD1. Germline loops: CDR1 LGHNA, CDR2 YNFKEQ. The CDR3 totals 16 residues. J lost 4 bases, V lost 1 base, and 8 bases had no gene match. CDR3 residues: CASSQVEGQGGETQYF. As DNA, the CDR3 is TGTGCCAGCAGCCAAGTGGAAGGACAGGGAGGAGAGACCCAGTACTTC.

The V and J genes are TRBV25-1 and TRBJ1-4; D uncertain. Trimming cost V 5 bases and J 8 bases, with 9 bases left between them. The CDR3 consists of 12 residues. From germline, CDR1 is MGHDK and CDR2 SYGVNS. This CDR3 is CASSSGREKLFF. The CDR3 bases are TGTGCCAGCAGTAGCGGCAGGGAAAAACTGTTTTTT.

This clone has more than one count but fewer than ten. The chain combines TRBV10-3 with TRBJ1-3; tentatively, D is TRBD1 (6 bases). CDR1 ENHRY and CDR2 SYGVKD come from the germline V gene. The CDR3 length is 14 residues. V was cut by 4 bases and J by 4 bases, with 11 bases left in between. This chain's CDR3 is CAISAGGDGNTIYF. The CDR3 nucleotides are TGTGCCATCAGTGCGGGGGGCGACGGAAACACCATATATTTT.

This chain connects TRBV4-1 to TRBJ1-5, with no clear D. The V and J ends lost 3 bases and 0 bases respectively, with 9 bases between them. CDR1 is MGHRA and CDR2 is YSYEKL in the germline V gene. The CDR3 covers 15 residues. CDR3 region: CASSQAFISNQPQHF. The CDR3 DNA reads TGCGCCAGCAGCCAGGCGTTTATTAGCAATCAGCCCCAGCATTTT.

This clone occurred a few times. The chain joins TRBV19 to TRBJ2-7, with D possibly being TRBD1 (5 bases). V shed 1 base and J shed 3 bases, with 10 bases lying between them. The germline V gene encodes CDR1 LNHDA and CDR2 SQIVND (reference sequence). The CDR3 loop spans 14 amino acids. The CDR3 sequence: CASSIAGKGYEQYF. CDR3 sequence (DNA): TGTGCCAGTAGTATAGCAGGGAAGGGCTACGAGCAGTACTTC.

As regards this clone: In the same sample, other DNA sequences code for this CDR3. The J gene is TRBJ2-7, the V gene TRBV18, with unresolved D. Germline CDR1 KGHSH, CDR2 LQKENI. V was pared by 3 bases and J by 0 bases, with 6 bases between. The CDR3 consists of 13 residues. The CDR3 is CASSPESSYEQYF. DNA for the CDR3: TGTGCCAGCTCACCGGAAAGCTCCTACGAGCAGTACTTC.

The chain recombines TRBV5-6 with TRBJ1-2; D uncertain. This CDR3 has 14 amino acids. Trimming removed 8 bases at V and 3 bases at J, with 17 bases between. CDR1 SGHDT and CDR2 YYEEEE come from the germline V gene. The DNA for the CDR3 is TGTGCCAGTGAGACCTCAGAGACGTACTATGGCTACACCTTC. Residues: CASETSETYYGYTF.

There are a few counts of this clone. The genes are TRBV2 and TRBJ1-2, with 7 bases aligning to TRBD1. The CDR3 length is 12 residues. The germline V gene encodes CDR1 SNHLY and CDR2 FYNNEI. Trimming at V came to 7 bases and at J to 9 bases, leaving 8 bases not matched to a gene. CDR3 residues: CASNGQARSYTF. In DNA form, the CDR3 reads TGTGCCAGCAATGGACAGGCCAGGAGCTACACCTTC.

This rearrangement joins TRBV6-1 to TRBJ1-2, with D hard to call. The V end lost 7 bases, the J end lost 6 bases, and 18 bases lay between the germline ends. CDR1 is MNHNS, CDR2 SASEGT, per germline. The CDR3 has 14 residues. The CDR3 protein is CASTKDWAEDGYTF. The DNA of the CDR3 is TGTGCCAGCACCAAAGATTGGGCGGAAGATGGCTACACCTTC.